The 32 T cell receptor beta chains below were found in one sample sequenced in a study of response to subunit inactivated influenza vaccine. TCRdb redid the calling of the RT-PCR reads with MiXCR, one entry per CDR3 protein. The top ten hold approximately 9.9% of the sample, which has around 570,000 distinct CDR3 sequences, approximately 10% seen once. The same data also contributed to another study, on T cells expressing NK-cell markers. That study reports: Template switching by 5'RACE with UMIs generated the TCR beta cDNA.

The sequencing here drew on PBMCs from blood, taken on the day of vaccination. These receptors came from a man in his fifties who received an inactivated influenza vaccine.

The rearrangement joins TRBV29-1 to TRBJ2-1; 7 bases are shared with TRBD1. Unmatched junction bases numbered 5, after V lost 4 bases and J lost 5 bases. Germline V gene lookup returns CDR1 SQVTM and CDR2 ANQGSEA. The CDR3 contains 13 residues. CDR3 DNA sequence: TGCAGCGTTGGCGACAGGGTCCACAATGAGCAGTTCTTC. Residues: CSVGDRVHNEQFF.

This clonotype was observed at least ten times. This chain uses TRBV12-3 or TRBV12-4 with TRBJ2-7, with 15 bases matching TRBD2. V lost 4 bases and J lost 4; bases outside the gene matches: 2. CDR3 length: 15 amino acids. CDR3 sequence (DNA): TGTGCCAGCAGTTGGGGACTAGCGGGGGGTTACGAGCAGTACTTC. It codes for CASSWGLAGGYEQYF.

This clonotype was seen a handful of times. CDR3 in DNA: TGCAGTGCTAGTTACAGCGGGGGCGACGAGCAGTACTTC. Translating gives CSASYSGGDEQYF. The V gene is TRBV20-1, the J gene TRBJ2-7, with 8 bases matching TRBD2. Germline-derived CDR1 and CDR2 are DFQATT and SNEGSKA (reference sequence). Trimming at V came to 3 bases and at J to 5 bases, leaving 6 bases not matched to a gene. The CDR3 length is 13 residues.

This clonotype was seen more than once but under ten times. This chain joins TRBV15 and TRBJ2-5; a weak D match, TRBD1 (5 bases). Germline CDR1 is LNHNV and CDR2 is YYDKDF (reference sequence). The CDR3 runs to 15 residues. V lost 1 base to trimming and J lost 2 bases, with 11 bases between them. The CDR3 region is CATSRGPQGQETQYF. The CDR3 DNA is TGTGCCACCAGCAGAGGCCCCCAGGGTCAAGAGACCCAGTACTTC.

This clonotype was seen repeatedly, ten times or more. The gene calls are TRBV29-1 and TRBJ1-2; D perhaps matches TRBD1 (5 bases). CDR3 length: 15 amino acids. Looked up from germline, CDR1 is SQVTM and CDR2 is ANQGSEA. The V and J ends lost 7 bases and 0 bases respectively, with 18 bases between them. The CDR3: CSALHPDRSNYGYTF. CDR3 coding DNA: TGCAGCGCCCTACACCCAGACAGATCTAACTATGGCTACACCTTC. Combining the CDR3 with reference TRBV29-1 and TRBJ1-2 gives the whole variable domain SAVISQKPSRDICQRGTSLTIQCQVDSQVTMMFWYRQQPGQSLTLIATANQGSEATYESGFVIDKFPISRPNLTFSTLTVSNMSPEDSSIYLCSALHPDRSNYGYTFGSGTRLTVV.

This clonotype was seen a handful of times. The rearrangement joins TRBV29-1 to TRBJ1-3; D is unresolved. This CDR3 is built from 12 residues. Germline lookup yields CDR1 SQVTM and CDR2 ANQGSEA. V gave up 4 bases and J gave up 3 bases, with 7 bases separating them. The DNA of the CDR3 is TGCAGCGTTGTCCACAGTGGAAACACCATATATTTT. Translated, it gives CSVVHSGNTIYF.

This sequence joins TRBV24-1 and TRBJ2-3; 7 positions match TRBD2. The CDR3 length is 16 residues. Trimming cost V 3 bases and J 2 bases; bases outside gene matches: 7. From germline, CDR1 is KGHDR and CDR2 SFDVKD. CDR3 loop: CATSDTGTTYTDTQYF. CDR3 bases: TGTGCCACCAGTGATACCGGGACTACTTACACAGATACGCAGTATTTT.

This chain links TRBV11-2 with TRBJ2-1; D remains ambiguous. The CDR3 length is 17 residues. V was pared by 0 bases and J by 0 bases, with 12 bases between. The germline CDR1 and CDR2 sequences are SGHAT and FQNNGV. The CDR3 DNA is TGTGCCAGCAGCTTAGACCCTCCGACCTCCTCCTACAATGAGCAGTTCTTC. Protein: CASSLDPPTSSYNEQFF. The full variable domain, rest sourced from reference TRBV11-2 and TRBJ2-1, is EAGVAQSPRYKIIEKRQSVAFWCNPISGHATLYWYQQILGQGPKLLIQFQNNGVVDDSQLPKDRFSAERLKGVDSTLKIQPAKLEDSAVYLCASSLDPPTSSYNEQFFGPGTRLTVL.

This clonotype turned up a few times. This rearrangement joins TRBV19 to TRBJ1-2, with no clear D. Germline lookup yields CDR1 LNHDA and CDR2 SQIVND (reference sequence). Trimming took 9 bases from V and 2 from J, leaving 13 bases between them. This CDR3 contains 13 residues. The DNA for the CDR3 is TGTGCCAGCCAGCCCGGTGGGAACTATGGCTACACCTTC. It codes for CASQPGGNYGYTF.

J is TRBJ2-1 and V is TRBV12-3 or TRBV12-4; possible D gene TRBD2, 6 bases. V was pared by 3 bases and J by 7 bases, with 13 bases between. The CDR3 is made up of 14 amino acids. DNA for the CDR3: TGTGCCAGCAGTTTGAGGTTCGGGGGTAATGAGCAGTTCTTC. It is translated as CASSLRFGGNEQFF.

The chain recombines TRBV28 with TRBJ2-2; tentatively, D is TRBD1 (6 bases). In germline, CDR1 is MDHEN, CDR2 SYDVKM. The CDR3 loop spans 13 amino acids. With 5 bases removed from V and 13 bases from J, the gap between germline ends came to 17 bases. This CDR3 reads CASSQPGRGVLFF. CDR3 nucleotides: TGTGCCAGCAGTCAGCCGGGCAGGGGTGTGCTGTTTTTT. The whole variable domain, remainder taken from reference TRBV28 and TRBJ2-2, is DVKVTQSSRYLVKRTGEKVFLECVQDMDHENMFWYRQDPGLGLRLIYFSYDVKMKEKGDIPEGYSVSREKKERFSLILESASTNQTSMYLCASSQPGRGVLFFGEGSRLTVL.

This clonotype was detected only a few times. J is TRBJ2-1 and V is TRBV4-2, with unresolved D. Germline assignment: CDR1 LGHNA and CDR2 YNFKEQ. V lost 0 bases to trimming and J lost 9 bases, with 9 bases between them. The CDR3 consists of 13 residues. The CDR3 DNA sequence: TGTGCCAGCAGCCAAGATCTTTGGGGTGAGCAGTTCTTC. Amino acids: CASSQDLWGEQFF.

The table lists this clonotype with a few counts. This sequence joins TRBV11-2 and TRBJ1-5; D uncertain. CDR1 is SGHAT and CDR2 is FQNNGV in the germline V gene. Between the trimmed V and J ends, which lost 3 bases and 9 bases, there was a span of 12 bases. The length of the CDR3 is 13 residues. In nucleotides, the CDR3 is TGTGCCAGCAGCTTTGACGGGGATACGCCCCAGCATTTT. It yields the protein CASSFDGDTPQHF.

This clonotype was recorded a few times. V gene TRBV7-2 combines with J gene TRBJ2-2; D is perhaps TRBD1 (7 bases). CDR1 SGHTA and CDR2 FQGNSA come from the germline V gene. CDR3 size: 15 residues. V dropped 8 bases and J dropped 7 bases, with 20 bases sitting between them. The CDR3 nucleotides read TGTGCCAGCCTAAAGGGGGCAGGGGGGAACGGGGAGCTGTTTTTT. It translates to CASLKGAGGNGELFF.

The chain is built from TRBV6-5 and TRBJ1-3; no firm D call. Looked up from germline, CDR1 is MNHEY and CDR2 is SVGAGI. V was trimmed by 2 bases and J by 0 bases, leaving 5 bases between them. The CDR3 covers 14 residues. This CDR3 is CASSYVSSGNTIYF. For the CDR3, the DNA is TGTGCCAGCAGTTACGTAAGCTCTGGAAACACCATATATTTT.

The chain couples TRBV20-1 to TRBJ2-1, with 9 nucleotides matching TRBD2. With 1 base clipped from V and 9 bases from J, the junction kept 10 bases outside the gene matches. The CDR3 loop spans 15 amino acids. Germline loops: CDR1 DFQATT, CDR2 SNEGSKA (reference sequence). CDR3 bases: TGCAGTGCTAGAGGCGGGAGGGCCCTCAGGGCTGAGCAGTTCTTC. Protein product: CSARGGRALRAEQFF.

This chain joins TRBV5-1 and TRBJ2-5; perhaps TRBD1 as D (6 bases). V lost 5 bases to trimming and J lost 4 bases, with 9 bases between them. Germline CDR1 and CDR2: SGHRS and YFSETQ. The CDR3 is 12 residues long. The CDR3 region is CASRTGIETQYF. CDR3 DNA sequence: TGCGCCAGCAGAACAGGGATAGAGACCCAGTACTTC.

This clonotype was seen a few times. V and J are TRBV6-5 and TRBJ2-1, with 11 bases identical to TRBD1. The CDR3 is 15 residues long. V was clipped by 2 bases and J by 7 bases; unmatched bases: 4. CDR1 MNHEY and CDR2 SVGAGI come from the germline V gene. The CDR3 sequence: CASSYPGQGVNEQFF. The CDR3 nucleotides are TGTGCCAGCAGTTACCCGGGACAGGGGGTGAATGAGCAGTTCTTC.

This clonotype came up many times. The chain is built from TRBV5-1 and TRBJ1-5, with D hard to call. This CDR3 is 14 amino acids long. The germline V gene encodes CDR1 SGHRS and CDR2 YFSETQ. Trimming pared 2 bases from V and 2 bases from J, leaving 8 bases between. CDR3 amino acids: CASSFDSGNQPQHF. CDR3 nucleotide sequence: TGCGCCAGCAGCTTCGACTCGGGCAATCAGCCCCAGCATTTT.

This clonotype was detected a few times. This chain connects TRBV28 to TRBJ1-2; D is perhaps TRBD1 (6 bases). Trimming pared 9 bases from V and 3 bases from J, leaving 14 bases between. The V gene's germline CDR1 is MDHEN and CDR2 SYDVKM. There are 13 residues in the CDR3. The CDR3 nucleotides read TGTGCCAGGGATTGGGGGGGCTACTATGGCTACACCTTC. Translation gives CARDWGGYYGYTF.

The chain recombines TRBV20-1 with TRBJ2-3; no clear D. The CDR3 is 11 amino acids. Germline V gene sequence: CDR1 DFQATT, CDR2 SNEGSKA (reference sequence). Trimming cost V 4 bases and J 6 bases, with 8 bases left between them. CDR3 in DNA: TGCAGTGCTACCAATTTGGATACGCAGTATTTT. Amino acids: CSATNLDTQYF.

V usage is TRBV4-2 and J usage is TRBJ1-1; D is uncertain. Germline lookup yields CDR1 LGHNA and CDR2 YNFKEQ. V lost 0 bases, J lost 6 bases, and 17 bases lay in between. The CDR3 consists of 16 residues. CDR3 coding DNA: TGTGCCAGCAGCCAAGATCCATCTGGGGAGGTATCTGAAGCTTTCTTT. Its protein is CASSQDPSGEVSEAFF.

The rearrangement links TRBV4-3 to TRBJ2-3; unclear D gene. Germline CDR1 LGHNA, CDR2 YSLEER. Trimming took 4 bases from V and 0 from J, leaving 8 bases between them. The CDR3 contains 14 residues. The CDR3 region is CASSRQTSTDTQYF. In nucleotides, the CDR3 is TGCGCCAGCAGCCGACAAACTAGCACAGATACGCAGTATTTT.

The J gene is TRBJ2-7, the V gene TRBV4-1; 8 bases line up with TRBD1. Looked up from germline, CDR1 is MGHRA and CDR2 is YSYEKL. V lost 2 bases and J lost 3; bases outside the gene matches: 6. The CDR3 has 15 amino acids. The CDR3 region has the DNA TGCGCCAGCAGCCAAACACTGACAGGGGTCTACGAGCAGTACTTC. Translating gives CASSQTLTGVYEQYF.

Many counts were recorded for this clonotype. The chain has TRBV27 and TRBJ2-1; either TRBD1 or TRBD2 may fit D (5 bases each). Trimming took 6 bases from V and 0 from J, leaving 18 bases between them. The CDR3 is 17 amino acids. The V gene's germline CDR1 is MNHEY and CDR2 SMNVEV (reference sequence). CDR3: CASSLSGAIRSYNEQFF. DNA of the CDR3: TGTGCCAGCAGCTTGTCCGGGGCCATCCGCTCCTACAATGAGCAGTTCTTC.

The V and J genes are TRBV11-1 and TRBJ2-6; 8 positions agree with TRBD1. This CDR3 has 16 amino acids. Per germline, CDR1 SGHAT and CDR2 FQDESV (reference sequence). V gave up 3 bases and J gave up 3 bases; unmatched junction bases: 4. CDR3 protein: CASSFGQGRGANVLTF. The CDR3 nucleotides read TGTGCCAGCAGCTTCGGACAGGGACGTGGGGCCAACGTCCTGACTTTC. Full variable domain (remainder filled in from reference TRBV11-1 and TRBJ2-6): EAEVAQSPRYKITEKSQAVAFWCDPISGHATLYWYRQILGQGPELLVQFQDESVVDDSQLPKDRFSAERLKGVDSTLKIQPAELGDSAMYLCASSFGQGRGANVLTFGAGSRLTVL.

The rearrangement uses TRBV7-9 and TRBJ2-7; D might be TRBD1 (5 bases). Germline V CDR1 and CDR2: SEHNR, FQNEAQ (reference sequence). This CDR3 comprises 13 residues. The V and J ends lost 0 bases and 7 bases respectively, with 10 bases between them. CDR3 DNA sequence: TGTGCCAGCAGCTTAGCCCCAGGGTTTGAGCAGTACTTC. Translating gives CASSLAPGFEQYF.

This chain links TRBV5-1 with TRBJ2-7; weak D call: TRBD1 (5 bases). Trimming stripped 2 bases from V and 2 bases from J, with 11 bases between. Germline CDR1 SGHRS, CDR2 YFSETQ. This CDR3 has 14 residues. For the CDR3, the DNA is TGCGCCAGCAGCTTAACAGGAAAAGCCTACGAGCAGTACTTC. Protein sequence: CASSLTGKAYEQYF.

As concerns this clonotype: Germline is not matched at one junction end, which may reflect a read error. V is TRBV7-9 and J is TRBJ2-3, with D unresolved. Germline CDR1 reads SEHNR; CDR2 reads FQNEAQ (reference sequence). This CDR3 has 14 amino acids. The CDR3 nucleotides are TGTGCCAGCAGCTTCGGCACTGGCACAGATGCGCAGTATTTT. Its translation: CASSFGTGTDAQYF. The whole variable domain, remainder taken from reference TRBV7-9 and TRBJ2-3, is DTGVSQNPRHKITKRGQNVTFRCDPISEHNRLYWYRQTLGQGPEFLTYFQNEAQLEKSRLLSDRFSAERPKGSFSTLEIQRTEQGDSAMYLCASSFGTGTDAQYFGPGTRLTVL.

The chain carries TRBV7-2 and TRBJ1-1, with D possibly matching TRBD1 (6 bases). The germline V and J ends were trimmed by 8 bases and 3 bases, with 22 bases remaining between them. Germline assignment: CDR1 SGHTA and CDR2 FQGNSA. The CDR3 contains 16 residues. CDR3 amino acids: CASVTGYRAVDTEAFF. In DNA, the CDR3 is TGTGCCAGCGTAACAGGGTACCGAGCCGTTGACACTGAAGCTTTCTTT.

This chain joins TRBV4-3 and TRBJ2-5; 7 nucleotides match TRBD2. The junction had 11 bases not matched to a gene; V was cut back by 0 bases and J by 4 bases. The CDR3 covers 17 residues. Germline V CDR1 and CDR2: LGHNA, YSLEER. The CDR3 nucleotides are TGCGCCAGCAGCCAAGATCTGGGGCGGGAGTATGGAGAGACCCAGTACTTC. It encodes CASSQDLGREYGETQYF.

This clonotype was found a few times. The rearrangement links TRBV5-1 to TRBJ2-3, with 9 bases lining up with TRBD2. The length of the CDR3 is 17 residues. From germline, CDR1 is SGHRS and CDR2 YFSETQ. Germline trimming cut 4 bases from V and 0 bases from J; bases unmatched to any gene: 9. CDR3 amino acids: CASSTRPSGESTDTQYF. The DNA of the CDR3 is TGCGCCAGCAGCACCCGCCCTAGCGGGGAAAGCACAGATACGCAGTATTTT.